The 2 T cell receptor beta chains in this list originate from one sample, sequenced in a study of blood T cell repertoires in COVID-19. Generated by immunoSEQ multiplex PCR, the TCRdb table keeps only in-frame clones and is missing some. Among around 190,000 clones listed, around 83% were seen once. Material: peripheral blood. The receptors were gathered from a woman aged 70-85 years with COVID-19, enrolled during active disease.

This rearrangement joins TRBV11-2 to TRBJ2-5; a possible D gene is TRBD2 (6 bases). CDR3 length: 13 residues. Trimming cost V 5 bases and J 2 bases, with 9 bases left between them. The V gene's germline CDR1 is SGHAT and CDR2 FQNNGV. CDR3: CASSTGLQETQYF. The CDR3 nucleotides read TGTGCCAGCAGCACGGGACTTCAAGAGACCCAGTACTTC.

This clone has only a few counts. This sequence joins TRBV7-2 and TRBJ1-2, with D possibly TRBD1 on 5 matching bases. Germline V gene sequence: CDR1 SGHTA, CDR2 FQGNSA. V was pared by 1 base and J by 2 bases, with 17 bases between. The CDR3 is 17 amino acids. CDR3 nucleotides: TGTGCCAGCAGCTTAGACATGGCCAGGGCTACCAACTATGGCTACACCTTC. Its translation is CASSLDMARATNYGYTF.